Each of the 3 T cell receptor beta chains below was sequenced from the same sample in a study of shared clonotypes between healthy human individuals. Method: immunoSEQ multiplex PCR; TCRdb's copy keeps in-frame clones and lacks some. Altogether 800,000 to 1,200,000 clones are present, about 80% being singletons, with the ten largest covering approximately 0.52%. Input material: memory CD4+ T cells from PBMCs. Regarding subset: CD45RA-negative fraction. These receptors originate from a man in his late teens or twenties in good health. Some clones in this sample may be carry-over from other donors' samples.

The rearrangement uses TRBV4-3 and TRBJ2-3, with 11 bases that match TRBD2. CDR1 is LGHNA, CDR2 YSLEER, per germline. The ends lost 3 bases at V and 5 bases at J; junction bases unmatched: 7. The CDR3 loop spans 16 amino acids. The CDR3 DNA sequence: TGCGCCAGCAGCCAGGGACTAGCGGAGGTTAGAGATACGCAGTATTTT. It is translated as CASSQGLAEVRDTQYF.

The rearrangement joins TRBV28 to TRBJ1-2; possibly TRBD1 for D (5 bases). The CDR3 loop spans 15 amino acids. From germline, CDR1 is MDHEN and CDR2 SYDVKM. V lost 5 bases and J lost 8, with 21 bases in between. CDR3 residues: CASSDTSLGVRGYTF. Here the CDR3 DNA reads TGTGCCAGCAGTGATACGTCCCTGGGGGTGCGGGGCTACACCTTC.

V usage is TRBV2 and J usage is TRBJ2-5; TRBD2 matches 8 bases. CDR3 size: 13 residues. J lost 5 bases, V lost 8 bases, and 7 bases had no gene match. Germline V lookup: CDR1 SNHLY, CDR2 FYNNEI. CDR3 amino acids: CASRGGALETQYF. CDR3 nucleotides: TGTGCCAGCCGGGGGGGGGCCCTGGAGACCCAGTACTTC. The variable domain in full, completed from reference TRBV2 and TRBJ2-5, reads EPEVTQTPSHQVTQMGQEVILRCVPISNHLYFYWYRQILGQKVEFLVSFYNNEISEKSEIFDDQFSVERPDGSNFTLKIRSTKLEDSAMYFCASRGGALETQYFGPGTRLLVL.